There are a few counts of the clone carrying this T cell receptor beta chain. Its target is unknown. This sample was included in a study of shared clonotypes between healthy human individuals. TCRdb keeps only in-frame clones here, not all; method: immunoSEQ multiplex PCR. The sample has 470,000 or so clones, around 73% seen once. Study-wide findings and caveats: Read depth was anticipated to influence clonotype sharing among donors.

V lost 4 bases and J 4 bases, leaving 7 bases between the germline ends. Germline CDR1 and CDR2: SGHVS and FQNEAQ. This CDR3 is 13 amino acids long. This clonotype was sampled from a woman in her thirties or forties in good health. Some clones in this sample may be carry-over from other donors' samples. Material for sequencing was PBMCs. This rearrangement joins TRBV7-8 to TRBJ2-2; D not resolved. CDR3 in amino acids: CASSSQFTGELFF. The CDR3 nucleotides read TGTGCCAGCAGCTCACAGTTCACCGGGGAGCTGTTTTTT.